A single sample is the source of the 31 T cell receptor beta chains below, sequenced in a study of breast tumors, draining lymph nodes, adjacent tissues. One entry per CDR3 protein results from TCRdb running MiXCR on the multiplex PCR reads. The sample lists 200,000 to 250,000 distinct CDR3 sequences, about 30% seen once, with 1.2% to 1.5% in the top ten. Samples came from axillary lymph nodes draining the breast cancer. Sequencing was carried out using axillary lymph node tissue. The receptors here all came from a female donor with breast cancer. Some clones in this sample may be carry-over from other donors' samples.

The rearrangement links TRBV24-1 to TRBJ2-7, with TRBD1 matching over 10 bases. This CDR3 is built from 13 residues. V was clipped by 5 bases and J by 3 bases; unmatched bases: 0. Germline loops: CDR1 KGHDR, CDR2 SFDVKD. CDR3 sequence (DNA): TGTGCCACCAGTGGGACAGGGGGCTACGAGCAGTACTTC. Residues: CATSGTGGYEQYF.

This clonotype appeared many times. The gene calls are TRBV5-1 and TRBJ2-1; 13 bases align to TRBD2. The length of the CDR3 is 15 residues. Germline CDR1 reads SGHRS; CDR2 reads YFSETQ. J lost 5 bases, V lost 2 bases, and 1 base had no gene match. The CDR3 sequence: CASSFGTSGNNEQFF. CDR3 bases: TGCGCCAGCAGCTTCGGGACTAGCGGGAACAATGAGCAGTTCTTC.

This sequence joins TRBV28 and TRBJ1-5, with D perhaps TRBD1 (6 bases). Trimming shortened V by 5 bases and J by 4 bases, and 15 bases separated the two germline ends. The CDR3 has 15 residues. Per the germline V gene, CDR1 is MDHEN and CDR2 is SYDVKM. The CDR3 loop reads CASSPRGRGNQPQHF. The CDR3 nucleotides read TGTGCCAGCAGTCCCCGGGGGAGGGGGAATCAGCCCCAGCATTTT.

The CDR3 nucleotides read TGTGCCAGTAGTATAACGGGAACGGCAGAAGAGACCCAGTACTTC. This sequence encodes CASSITGTAEETQYF. The V call is TRBV19, the J call TRBJ2-5; TRBD2 is a possible D gene (5 bases). CDR1 is LNHDA, CDR2 SQIVND, per germline (reference sequence). Trimming left V 2 bases short and J 3 bases short, with 13 bases between. The CDR3 is 15 amino acids.

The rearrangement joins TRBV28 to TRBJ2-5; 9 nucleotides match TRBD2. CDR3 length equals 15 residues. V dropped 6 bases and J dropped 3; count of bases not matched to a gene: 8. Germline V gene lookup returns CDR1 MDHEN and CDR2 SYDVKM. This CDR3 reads CASSLSGGRKETQYF. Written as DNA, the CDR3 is TGTGCCAGCAGCCTGAGCGGGGGGCGGAAAGAGACCCAGTACTTC. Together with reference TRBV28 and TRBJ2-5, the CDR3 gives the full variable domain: DVKVTQSSRYLVKRTGEKVFLECVQDMDHENMFWYRQDPGLGLRLIYFSYDVKMKEKGDIPEGYSVSREKKERFSLILESASTNQTSMYLCASSLSGGRKETQYFGPGTRLLVL.

The CDR3 region is CASSFLGGSSYEQYF. CDR3 nucleotide sequence: TGTGCCAGCAGTTTCTTGGGCGGGAGTTCCTACGAGCAGTACTTC. V is TRBV27 and J is TRBJ2-7; 7 nucleotides line up with TRBD2. The CDR3 contains 15 residues. Germline values: CDR1 MNHEY, CDR2 SMNVEV (reference sequence). V trimming: 3 bases; J trimming: 1 base; junction bases outside the gene matches: 6.

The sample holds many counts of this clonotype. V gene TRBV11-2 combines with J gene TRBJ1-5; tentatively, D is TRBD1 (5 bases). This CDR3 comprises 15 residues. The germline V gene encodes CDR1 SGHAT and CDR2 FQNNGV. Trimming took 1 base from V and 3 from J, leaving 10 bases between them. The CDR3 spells CASSLGSGYNQPQHF. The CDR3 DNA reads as TGTGCCAGCAGCTTAGGGTCAGGGTACAATCAGCCCCAGCATTTT.

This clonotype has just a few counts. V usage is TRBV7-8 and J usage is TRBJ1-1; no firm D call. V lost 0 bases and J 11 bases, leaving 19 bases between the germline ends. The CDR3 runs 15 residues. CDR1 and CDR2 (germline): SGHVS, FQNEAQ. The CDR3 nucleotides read TGTGCCAGCAGCTTAGCGAATGTCCGGCCCCTATTCGCTTTCTTT. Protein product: CASSLANVRPLFAFF.

The CDR3 sequence: CASSLRTLTYNEQFF. CDR3 DNA: TGCGCCAGCAGCTTGCGAACTCTTACCTACAATGAGCAGTTCTTC. The V call is TRBV5-1, the J call TRBJ2-1; D gene unclear. The CDR3 is made up of 15 amino acids. Trimming pared 1 base from V and 2 bases from J, leaving 10 bases between. The V gene's germline CDR1 is SGHRS and CDR2 YFSETQ.

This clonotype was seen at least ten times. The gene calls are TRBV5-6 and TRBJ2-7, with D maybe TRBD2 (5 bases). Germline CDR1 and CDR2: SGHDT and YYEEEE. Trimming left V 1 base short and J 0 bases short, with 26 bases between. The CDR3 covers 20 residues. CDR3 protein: CASSLYSAPGHLARSYEQYF. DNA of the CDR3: TGTGCCAGCAGCTTGTACTCGGCACCAGGCCACCTAGCCCGCTCCTACGAGCAGTACTTC.

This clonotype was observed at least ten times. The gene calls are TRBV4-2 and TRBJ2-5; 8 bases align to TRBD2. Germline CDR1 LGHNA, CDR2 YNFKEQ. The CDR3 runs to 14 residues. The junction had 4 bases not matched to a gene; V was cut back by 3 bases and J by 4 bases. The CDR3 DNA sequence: TGTGCCAGCAGCCAGGGACTAGTCAGAGAGACCCAGTACTTC. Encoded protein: CASSQGLVRETQYF.

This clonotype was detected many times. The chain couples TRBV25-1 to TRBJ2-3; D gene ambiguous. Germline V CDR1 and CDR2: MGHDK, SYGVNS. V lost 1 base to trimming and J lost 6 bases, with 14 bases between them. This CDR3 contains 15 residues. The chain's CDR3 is CASSESPDLTDTQYF. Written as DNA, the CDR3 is TGTGCCAGCAGTGAATCCCCGGACCTAACGGATACGCAGTATTTT.

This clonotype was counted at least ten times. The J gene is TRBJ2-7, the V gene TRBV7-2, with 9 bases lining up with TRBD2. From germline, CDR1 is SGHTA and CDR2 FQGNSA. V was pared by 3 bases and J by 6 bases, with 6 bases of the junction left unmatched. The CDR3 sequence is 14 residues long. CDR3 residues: CASSFSGSKSEQYF. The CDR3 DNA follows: TGTGCCAGCAGCTTTAGCGGGAGTAAGAGCGAGCAGTACTTC.

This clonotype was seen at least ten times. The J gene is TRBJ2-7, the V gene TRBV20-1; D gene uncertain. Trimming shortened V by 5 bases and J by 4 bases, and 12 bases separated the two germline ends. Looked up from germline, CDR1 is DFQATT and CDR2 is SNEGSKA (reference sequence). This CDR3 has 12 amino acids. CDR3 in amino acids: CSAPGLRYEQYF. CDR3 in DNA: TGCAGTGCTCCAGGCCTCAGGTACGAGCAGTACTTC.

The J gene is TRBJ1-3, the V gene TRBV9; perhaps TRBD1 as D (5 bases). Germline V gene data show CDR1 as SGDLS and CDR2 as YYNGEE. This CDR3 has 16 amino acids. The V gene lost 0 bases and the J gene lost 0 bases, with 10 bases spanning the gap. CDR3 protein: CASSVGGVYSGNTIYF. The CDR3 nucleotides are TGTGCCAGCAGCGTAGGGGGGGTCTACTCTGGAAACACCATATATTTT.

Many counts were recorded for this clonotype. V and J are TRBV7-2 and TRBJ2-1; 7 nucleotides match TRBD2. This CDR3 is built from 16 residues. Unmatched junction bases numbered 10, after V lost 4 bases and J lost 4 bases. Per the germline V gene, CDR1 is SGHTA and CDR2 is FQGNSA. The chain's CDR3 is CASSYSGGRSYNEQFF. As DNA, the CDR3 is TGTGCCAGCAGCTACTCCGGCGGGAGATCATACAATGAGCAGTTCTTC.

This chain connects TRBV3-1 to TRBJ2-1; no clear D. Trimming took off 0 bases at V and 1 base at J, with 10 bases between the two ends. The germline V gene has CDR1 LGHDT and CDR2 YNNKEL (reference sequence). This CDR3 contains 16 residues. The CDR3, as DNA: TGTGCCAGCAGCCAAGATCTGCCCGTATCCTACAATGAGCAGTTCTTC. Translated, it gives CASSQDLPVSYNEQFF.

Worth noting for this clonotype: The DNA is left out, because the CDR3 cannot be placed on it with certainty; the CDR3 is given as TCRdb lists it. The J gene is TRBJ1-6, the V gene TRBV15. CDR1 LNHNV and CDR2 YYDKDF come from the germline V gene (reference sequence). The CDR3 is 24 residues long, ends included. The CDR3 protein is CATSREGREGLRAVLRADNSPLHF.

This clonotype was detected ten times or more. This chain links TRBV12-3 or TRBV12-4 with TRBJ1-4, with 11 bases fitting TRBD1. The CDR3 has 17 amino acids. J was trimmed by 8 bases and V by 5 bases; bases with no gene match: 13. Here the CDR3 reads CASSIVWTGGREEKLFF. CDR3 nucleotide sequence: TGTGCCAGCAGTATCGTTTGGACAGGGGGCCGGGAAGAAAAACTGTTTTTT.

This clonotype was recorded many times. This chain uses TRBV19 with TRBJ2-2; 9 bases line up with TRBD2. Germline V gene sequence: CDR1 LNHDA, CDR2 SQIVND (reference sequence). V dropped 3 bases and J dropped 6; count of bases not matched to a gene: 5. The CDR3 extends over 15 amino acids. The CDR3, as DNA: TGTGCCAGTAGTATTCGGGCGGGAGGGGCCGGGGAGCTGTTTTTT. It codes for CASSIRAGGAGELFF.

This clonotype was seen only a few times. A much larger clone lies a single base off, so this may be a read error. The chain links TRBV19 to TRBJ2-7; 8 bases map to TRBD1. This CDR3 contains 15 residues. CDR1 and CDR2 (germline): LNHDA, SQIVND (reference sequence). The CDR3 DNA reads TGTGCCAGTAGTATAGGGGGACAGGACTACTGGGAGCAGTGCTTC. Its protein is CASSIGGQDYWEQCF.

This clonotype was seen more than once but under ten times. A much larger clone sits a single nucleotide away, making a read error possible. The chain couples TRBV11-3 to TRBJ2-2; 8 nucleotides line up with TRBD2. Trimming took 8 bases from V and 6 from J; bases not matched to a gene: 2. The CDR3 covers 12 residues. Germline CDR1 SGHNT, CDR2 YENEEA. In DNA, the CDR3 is TGTGCCAGCGCGCGGGAGGCCGGGGAGCTGTTTTTT. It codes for CASAREAGELFF.

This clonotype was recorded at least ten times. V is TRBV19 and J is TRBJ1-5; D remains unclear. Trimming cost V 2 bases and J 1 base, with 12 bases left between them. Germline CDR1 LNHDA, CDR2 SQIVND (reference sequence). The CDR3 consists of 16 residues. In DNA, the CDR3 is TGTGCCAGTAGTATACGTGGTCAGAGGAGCAATCAGCCCCAGCATTTT. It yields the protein CASSIRGQRSNQPQHF.

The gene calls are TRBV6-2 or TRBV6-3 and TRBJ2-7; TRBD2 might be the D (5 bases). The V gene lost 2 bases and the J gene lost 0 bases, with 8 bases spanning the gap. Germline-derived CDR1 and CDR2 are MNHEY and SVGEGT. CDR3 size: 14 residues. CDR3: CASSYRGSSYEQYF. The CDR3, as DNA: TGTGCCAGCAGTTACCGCGGGTCCTCCTACGAGCAGTACTTC.

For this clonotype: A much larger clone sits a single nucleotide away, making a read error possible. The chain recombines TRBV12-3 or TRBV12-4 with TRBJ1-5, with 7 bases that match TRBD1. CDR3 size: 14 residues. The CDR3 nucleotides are TGTGCCAGCCTAAGTACAGGGGACAATCGGCCCCAGCATTTT. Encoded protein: CASLSTGDNRPQHF.

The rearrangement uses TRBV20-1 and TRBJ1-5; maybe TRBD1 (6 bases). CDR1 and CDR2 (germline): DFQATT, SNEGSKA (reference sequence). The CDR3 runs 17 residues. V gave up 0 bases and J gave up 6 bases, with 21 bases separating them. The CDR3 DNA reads TGCAGTGCTAGAGATAGGGGGGGAACGTCCGAGAGTCAGCCCCAGCATTTT. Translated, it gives CSARDRGGTSESQPQHF.

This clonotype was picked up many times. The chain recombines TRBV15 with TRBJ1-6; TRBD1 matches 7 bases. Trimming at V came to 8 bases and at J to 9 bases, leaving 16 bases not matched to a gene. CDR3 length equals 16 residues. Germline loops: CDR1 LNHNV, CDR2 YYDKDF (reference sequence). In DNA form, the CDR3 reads TGTGCCACCGAAAAGACTACAGGGGCCTTCAGTTCACCCCTCCACTTT. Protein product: CATEKTTGAFSSPLHF.

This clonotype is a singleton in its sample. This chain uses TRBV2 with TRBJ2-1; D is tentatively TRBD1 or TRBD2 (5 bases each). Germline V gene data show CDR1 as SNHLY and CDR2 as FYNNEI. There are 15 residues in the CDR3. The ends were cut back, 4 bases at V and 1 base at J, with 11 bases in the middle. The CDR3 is CASSAGAWSYNEQFF. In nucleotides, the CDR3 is TGTGCCAGCAGTGCCGGGGCATGGTCCTACAATGAGCAGTTCTTC.

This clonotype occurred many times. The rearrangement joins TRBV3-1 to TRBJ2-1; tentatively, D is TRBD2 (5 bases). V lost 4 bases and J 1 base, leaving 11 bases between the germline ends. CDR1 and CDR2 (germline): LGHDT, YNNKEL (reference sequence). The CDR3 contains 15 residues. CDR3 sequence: CASSPAGRSYNEQFF. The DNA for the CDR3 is TGTGCCAGCAGCCCGGCGGGCCGTTCCTACAATGAGCAGTTCTTC.

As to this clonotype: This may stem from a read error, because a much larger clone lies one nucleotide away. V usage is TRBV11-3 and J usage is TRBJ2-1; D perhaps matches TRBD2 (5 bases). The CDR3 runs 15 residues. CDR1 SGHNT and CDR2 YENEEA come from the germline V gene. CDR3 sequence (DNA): TGTGTCAGCAGTGCGGGTATCTTTTCCTACAATGAGCAGTTCTTC. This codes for CVSSAGIFSYNEQFF.

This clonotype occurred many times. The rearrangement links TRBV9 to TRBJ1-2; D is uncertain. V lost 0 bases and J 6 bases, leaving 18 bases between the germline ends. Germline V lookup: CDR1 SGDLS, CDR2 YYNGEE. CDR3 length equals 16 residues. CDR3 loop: CASSVDSPRGGDGYTF. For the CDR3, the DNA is TGTGCCAGCAGCGTAGACAGCCCCCGTGGAGGCGATGGCTACACCTTC.